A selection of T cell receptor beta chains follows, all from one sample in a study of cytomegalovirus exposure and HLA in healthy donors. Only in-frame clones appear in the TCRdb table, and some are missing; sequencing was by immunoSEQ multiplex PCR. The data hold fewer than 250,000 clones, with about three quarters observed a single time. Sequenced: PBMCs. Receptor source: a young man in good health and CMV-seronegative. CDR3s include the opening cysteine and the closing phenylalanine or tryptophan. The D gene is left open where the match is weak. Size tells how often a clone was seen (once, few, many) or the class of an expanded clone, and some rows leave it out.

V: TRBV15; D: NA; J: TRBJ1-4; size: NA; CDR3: CATSREKGWKLFF; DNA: TGTGCCACCAGCAGAGAAAAGGGGTGGAAACTGTTTTTT
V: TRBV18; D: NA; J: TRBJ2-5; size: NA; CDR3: CASSPGQTQETQYF; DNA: TGTGCCAGCTCACCCGGACAGACACAAGAGACCCAGTACTTC
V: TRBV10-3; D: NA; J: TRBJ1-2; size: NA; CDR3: CAINYGLSGIVDGYTF; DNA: TGTGCCATCAATTACGGCCTCTCGGGGATAGTCGATGGCTACACCTTC
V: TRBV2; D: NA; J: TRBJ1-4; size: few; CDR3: CASSLRQISTNEKLFF; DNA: TGTGCCAGCAGCCTTAGACAGATTTCGACTAATGAAAAACTGTTTTTT
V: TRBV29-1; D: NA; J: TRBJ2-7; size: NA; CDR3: CSVEGGTPYEQYF; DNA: TGCAGCGTTGAAGGCGGGACCCCCTACGAGCAGTACTTC
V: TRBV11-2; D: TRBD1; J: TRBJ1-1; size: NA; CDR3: CASSFGTGQGTEAFF; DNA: TGTGCCAGCAGCTTCGGGACAGGGCAGGGCACTGAAGCTTTCTTT
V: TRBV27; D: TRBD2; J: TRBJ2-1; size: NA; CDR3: CAINPHGTSGRNEQFF; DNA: TGTGCCATCAACCCCCATGGGACTAGCGGGAGAAATGAGCAGTTCTTC
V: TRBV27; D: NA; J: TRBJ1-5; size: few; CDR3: CASSLTPRELYQPQHF; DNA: TGTGCCAGCAGTTTAACTCCCCGGGAATTGTATCAGCCCCAGCATTTT
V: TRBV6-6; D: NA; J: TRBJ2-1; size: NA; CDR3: CASSISVGAYNEQFF; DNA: TGTGCCAGCAGTATATCGGTTGGAGCCTACAATGAGCAGTTCTTC
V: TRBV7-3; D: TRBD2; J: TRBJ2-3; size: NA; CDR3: CASSKGTSGTDTQYF; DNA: TGTGCCAGCAGCAAAGGGACTAGCGGCACAGATACGCAGTATTTT
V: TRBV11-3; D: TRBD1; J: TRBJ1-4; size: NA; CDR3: CASSFRGRTNEKLFF; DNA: TGTGCCAGCAGCTTCAGGGGGCGGACTAATGAAAAACTGTTTTTT
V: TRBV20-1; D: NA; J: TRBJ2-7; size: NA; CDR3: CSAEVLDEQYF; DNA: TGCAGTGCCGAGGTCCTAGACGAGCAGTACTTC
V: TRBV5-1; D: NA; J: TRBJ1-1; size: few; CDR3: CASSLNRVTEAFF; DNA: TGCGCCAGCAGCTTAAACAGGGTCACTGAAGCTTTCTTT
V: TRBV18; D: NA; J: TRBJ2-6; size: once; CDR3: CASSPEAYSGANVLTF; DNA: TGTGCCAGCTCTCCGGAGGCGTACTCTGGGGCCAACGTCCTGACTTTC
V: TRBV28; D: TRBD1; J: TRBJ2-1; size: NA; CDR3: CASSRQLQGAALNEQFF; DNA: TGTGCCAGCAGTCGACAACTTCAGGGGGCGGCTTTGAATGAGCAGTTCTTC
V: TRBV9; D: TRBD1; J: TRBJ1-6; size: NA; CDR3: CASSPRDRSSPLHF; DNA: TGTGCCAGCAGCCCGCGGGACAGAAGTTCACCCCTCCACTTT
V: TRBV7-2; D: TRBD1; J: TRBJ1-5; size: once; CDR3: CASSLGAGQFNQPQHF; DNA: TGTGCCAGCAGCTTAGGGGCGGGACAGTTCAATCAGCCCCAGCATTTT
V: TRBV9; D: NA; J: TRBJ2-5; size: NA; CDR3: CASSASGPQETQYF; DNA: TGTGCCAGCAGCGCTTCAGGGCCTCAAGAGACCCAGTACTTC
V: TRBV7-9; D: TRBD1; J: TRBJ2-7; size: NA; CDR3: CASSLPGQPYEQYF; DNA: TGTGCCAGCAGCTTACCGGGACAGCCCTACGAGCAGTACTTC
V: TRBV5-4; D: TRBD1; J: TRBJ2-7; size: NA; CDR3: CASSLDIDRGYEQYF; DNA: TGTGCCAGCAGCTTGGATATCGACAGGGGATACGAGCAGTACTTC
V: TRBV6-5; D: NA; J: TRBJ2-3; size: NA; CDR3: CASRPGHHTDTQYF; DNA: TGTGCCAGCAGGCCGGGACACCACACAGATACGCAGTATTTT
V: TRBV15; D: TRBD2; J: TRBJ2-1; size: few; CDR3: CATSRDPSGIYEQFF; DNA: TGTGCCACCAGCAGAGATCCTAGCGGGATATATGAGCAGTTCTTC
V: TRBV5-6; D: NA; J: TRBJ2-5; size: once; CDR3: CASSSSRAVGETQYF; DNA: TGTGCCAGCAGCTCAAGCAGGGCGGTCGGGGAGACCCAGTACTTC
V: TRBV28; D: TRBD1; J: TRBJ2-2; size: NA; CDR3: CASSPGTGNTGELFF; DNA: TGTGCCAGCAGCCCCGGGACAGGGAACACCGGGGAGCTGTTTTTT
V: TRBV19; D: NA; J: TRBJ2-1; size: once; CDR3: CASSIEDSYNEQFF; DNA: TGTGCCAGTAGTATTGAGGACTCCTACAATGAGCAGTTCTTC
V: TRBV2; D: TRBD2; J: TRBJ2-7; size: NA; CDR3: CASVPSAGRASYEQYF; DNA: TGTGCCAGCGTACCTTCAGCGGGGCGAGCTTCGTACGAGCAGTACTTC
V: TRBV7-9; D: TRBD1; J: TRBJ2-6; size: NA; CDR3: CASSRQGANGANVLTF; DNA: TGTGCCAGCAGCAGACAGGGGGCTAATGGGGCCAACGTCCTGACTTTC
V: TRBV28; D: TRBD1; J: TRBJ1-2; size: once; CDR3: CASYPGQALSYGYTF; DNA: TGTGCCAGTTACCCGGGACAGGCCCTCTCCTATGGCTACACCTTC
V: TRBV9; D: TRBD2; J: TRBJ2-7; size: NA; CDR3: CASSVNSGSIHEQYF; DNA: TGTGCCAGCAGCGTAAACAGCGGGAGTATCCACGAGCAGTACTTC
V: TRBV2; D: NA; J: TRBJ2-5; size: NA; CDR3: CASSEGQGSKETQYF; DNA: TGTGCCAGCAGTGAAGGGCAGGGTTCCAAAGAGACCCAGTACTTC
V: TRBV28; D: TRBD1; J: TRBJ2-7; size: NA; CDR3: CASSGQGPRYEQYF; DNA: TGTGCCAGCAGTGGACAGGGTCCCCGTTACGAGCAGTACTTC
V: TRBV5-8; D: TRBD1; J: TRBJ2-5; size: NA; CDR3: CASSFRRQGRETQYF; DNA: TGTGCCAGCAGCTTTAGAAGACAGGGGAGAGAGACCCAGTACTTC
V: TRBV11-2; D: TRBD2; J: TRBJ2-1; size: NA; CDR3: CASSLAGLAVTNEQFF; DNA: TGTGCCAGCAGCTTAGCTGGACTAGCGGTAACCAATGAGCAGTTCTTC
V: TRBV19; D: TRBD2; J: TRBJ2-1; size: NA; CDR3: CASTTTRTSSTSHVFF; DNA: TGTGCCAGTACCACTACAAGGACTAGTTCAACCTCTCATGTGTTCTTC
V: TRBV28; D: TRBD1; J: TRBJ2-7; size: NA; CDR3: CASSLWSSDRGDEQYF; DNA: TGTGCCAGCAGTTTATGGTCCTCGGACAGGGGCGACGAGCAGTACTTC
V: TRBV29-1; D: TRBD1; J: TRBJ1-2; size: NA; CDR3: CSAQPGTGYGYTF; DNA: TGCAGCGCCCAGCCCGGGACAGGCTATGGCTACACCTTC
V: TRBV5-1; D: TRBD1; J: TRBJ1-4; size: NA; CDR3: CASRQGADNEKLFF; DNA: TGCGCCAGCAGACAGGGGGCGGACAATGAAAAACTGTTTTTT
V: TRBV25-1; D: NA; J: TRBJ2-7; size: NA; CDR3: CASSESTGSYEQYF; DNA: TGTGCCAGCAGTGAATCGACGGGGTCCTACGAGCAGTACTTC
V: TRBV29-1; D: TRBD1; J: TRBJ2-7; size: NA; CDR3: CSAGTGISSYEQYF; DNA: TGCAGCGCCGGGACAGGGATTAGCTCCTACGAGCAGTACTTC
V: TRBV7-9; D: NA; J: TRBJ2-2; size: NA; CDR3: CSSSPYGTVAPGELFF; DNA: TGTTCCAGCAGCCCCTACGGGACTGTGGCTCCGGGGGAGCTGTTTTTT
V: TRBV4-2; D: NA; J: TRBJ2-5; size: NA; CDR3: CASSPPGTAPKTWETQYF; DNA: TGTGCCAGCAGCCCCCCGGGAACGGCTCCAAAGACCTGGGAGACCCAGTACTTC
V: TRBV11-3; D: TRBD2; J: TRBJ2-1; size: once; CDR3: CASSFSSGANEQFF; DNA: TGTGCCAGCAGCTTTAGTAGCGGGGCCAATGAGCAGTTCTTC